Listed below are T cell receptor beta chains from one sample, sequenced in a study of OX40 agonist ivuxolimab in advanced cancers. Libraries were prepared by immunoSEQ multiplex PCR; TCRdb keeps only in-frame clonotypes and omits some of them. The sample records 75,000 to 95,000 clones, more than 70% being singletons. Sequenced here: CD4+ or CD8+ T cells sorted from blood, sampled in a trial of the OX40 agonist ivuxolimab. These receptors were collected from an adult with an advanced solid tumor such as melanoma, head and neck, liver or kidney cancer. The CDR3 runs from the conserved cysteine through the conserved F or W. The order of the fields is V gene, J gene, CDR3 protein.

TRBV10-2	TRBJ1-5	CASSWTGEHQPQHF
TRBV9	TRBJ1-6	CASSFRTASPLHF
TRBV5-8	TRBJ2-5	CASSLGLGHEETQYF
TRBV9	TRBJ2-6	CASSVTSGQPNSGANVLTF
TRBV5-4	TRBJ1-2	CASTRRGGPSYGYTF
TRBV18	TRBJ2-3	CASSPYWVDTQYF
TRBV30	TRBJ1-5	CAWSFSRAGGPQHF
TRBV7-9	TRBJ1-5	CASSTDVKPQHF
TRBV10-3	TRBJ2-2	CAISEDRGSFGTGELFF
TRBV29-1	TRBJ1-2	CSVVLDRENYGYTF
TRBV30	TRBJ2-7	CAWSVLWGRAFHEQYF
TRBV28	TRBJ2-3	CASSGLESPDTQYF
TRBV7-6	TRBJ2-3	CASSLLYRDHTDTQYF
TRBV28	TRBJ1-5	CASSESGQVNQPQHF
TRBV7-2	TRBJ2-3	CASSLDGGSDTQYF
TRBV18	TRBJ1-5	CASSPPIGAGQPQHF
TRBV28	TRBJ2-5	CASRRTITETQYF
TRBV5-6	TRBJ1-5	CASSLGWGSNQPQHF
TRBV9	TRBJ2-3	CASSQEWPDTQYF
TRBV19	TRBJ1-5	CASSITVNQPQHF